This T cell receptor (beta chain) was recovered during a study of early T cells in non-severe SARS-CoV-2 infection. Notes on the study in general: Database matching using VDJdb favored anti-spike CD8 responses, with private and CD4 specificities left missing.

This clonotype was found a few times. Its target is unknown. Individual cDNA molecules were tagged with unique molecular identifiers, the study reported. TCRdb analysed the 5' RACE reads with MiXCR anew, one entry per CDR3 protein. The repertoire has around 77,000 distinct CDR3 sequences, around 13% of them found once; the top ten carry 3% to 5%. Germline V gene sequence: CDR1 SEHNR, CDR2 FQNEAQ (reference sequence). This CDR3 contains 14 residues. The V gene lost 1 base and the J gene lost 4 bases, with 10 bases spanning the gap. The sample was whole blood, taken at baseline. The sequence was collected from an adult who was a healthcare worker with PCR-confirmed SARS-CoV-2 infection or an uninfected control (not recorded which). The rearrangement joins TRBV7-9 to TRBJ1-1; no reliable D call. CDR3 region: CASSLVGVGTEAFF. CDR3 bases: TGTGCCAGCAGCTTAGTAGGTGTGGGCACTGAAGCTTTCTTT.